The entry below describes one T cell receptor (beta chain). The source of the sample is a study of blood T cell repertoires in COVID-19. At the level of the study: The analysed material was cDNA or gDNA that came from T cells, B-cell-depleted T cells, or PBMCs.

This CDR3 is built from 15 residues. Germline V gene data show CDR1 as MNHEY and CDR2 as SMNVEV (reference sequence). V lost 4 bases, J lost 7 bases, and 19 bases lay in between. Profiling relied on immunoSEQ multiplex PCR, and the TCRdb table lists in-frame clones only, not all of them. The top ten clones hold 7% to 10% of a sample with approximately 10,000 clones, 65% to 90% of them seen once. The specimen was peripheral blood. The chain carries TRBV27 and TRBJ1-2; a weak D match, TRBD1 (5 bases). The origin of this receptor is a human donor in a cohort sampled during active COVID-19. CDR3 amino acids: CASSSIPPGRAGYTF. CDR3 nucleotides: TGTGCCAGCAGTTCCATACCACCAGGGCGCGCTGGCTACACCTTC.